These 21 T cell receptor beta chains were sequenced from one sample in a study of T cells in Graves' hyperthyroidism and ophthalmopathy. Template material for amplifying TCR beta CDR3 regions consisted of RNA transcripts. During a first-round RT-PCR of the TCR CDR3, the HTBI primer set was used. MiXCR, run by TCRdb on the multiplex PCR reads, gives a single entry per CDR3 protein. The sample contains some 600,000 distinct CDR3 sequences, around 45% of which appear only once. Sequencing input: peripheral blood or thyroid tissue (not recorded which). The receptors come from a woman between 18 and 30 years old with Graves' hyperthyroidism.

The chain carries TRBV9 and TRBJ1-1; no reliable D call. This CDR3 comprises 14 residues. V was clipped by 6 bases and J by 4 bases, with 16 bases between them. Germline CDR1 SGDLS, CDR2 YYNGEE. Here the CDR3 DNA reads TGTGCCAGCACCGGGCCCAAATGGAGCACTGAAGCTTTCTTT. It translates to CASTGPKWSTEAFF.

The chain links TRBV29-1 to TRBJ1-5; D perhaps matches TRBD1 (5 bases). This CDR3 is built from 13 residues. In germline, CDR1 is SQVTM, CDR2 ANQGSEA. Between the trimmed V and J ends, which lost 7 bases and 7 bases, there was a span of 17 bases. CDR3 sequence: CSARTSGGQPQHF. CDR3 nucleotide sequence: TGCAGCGCCAGGACTAGCGGGGGGCAGCCCCAGCATTTT.

V usage is TRBV29-1 and J usage is TRBJ1-5; maybe TRBD1 (5 bases). The ends were cut back, 7 bases at V and 0 bases at J, with 13 bases in the middle. The germline V gene has CDR1 SQVTM and CDR2 ANQGSEA. This CDR3 spans 14 amino acids. The CDR3 is CSASQGDSNQPQHF. The CDR3 region has the DNA TGCAGCGCTAGTCAGGGCGATAGCAATCAGCCCCAGCATTTT.

The count of this clonotype is one. The chain couples TRBV7-9 to TRBJ2-6; tentative D call: TRBD1 (7 bases). V dropped 5 bases and J dropped 0 bases, with 14 bases sitting between them. This CDR3 is 17 amino acids long. The germline V gene encodes CDR1 SEHNR and CDR2 FQNEAQ (reference sequence). CDR3 sequence: CASSQGGQASGANVLTF. CDR3 coding DNA: TGTGCCAGCAGCCAGGGAGGACAGGCCTCTGGGGCCAACGTCCTGACTTTC.

This chain joins TRBV25-1 and TRBJ1-2; a weak D match, TRBD1 (6 bases). Looked up from germline, CDR1 is MGHDK and CDR2 is SYGVNS. The CDR3 contains 14 residues. V was clipped by 5 bases and J by 6 bases, with 16 bases between them. The CDR3 DNA reads as TGTGCCAGCAGTTACTCACCAGGGGTGGATGGCTACACCTTC. Protein: CASSYSPGVDGYTF.

The chain couples TRBV7-2 to TRBJ2-3, with a possible D match to TRBD2 (5 bases). With 5 bases removed from V and 0 bases from J, the gap between germline ends came to 9 bases. CDR1 and CDR2 from the germline V gene are SGHTA and FQGNSA. The length of the CDR3 is 14 residues. Written as DNA, the CDR3 is TGTGCCAGCAGCCCGGGATTTAGCACAGATACGCAGTATTTT. Its translation is CASSPGFSTDTQYF.

The rearrangement links TRBV7-2 to TRBJ1-5, with D possibly matching TRBD1 (5 bases). The germline gives CDR1 SGHTA, CDR2 FQGNSA. Trimming pared 5 bases from V and 1 base from J, leaving 12 bases between. The CDR3 contains 15 residues. The CDR3 DNA sequence: TGTGCCAGCAGCCAGGGCCCAGGGAGCAATCAGCCCCAGCATTTT. Residues: CASSQGPGSNQPQHF.

This clonotype was seen at least ten times. CDR3 region: CATSSTDGHTGELFF. CDR3 sequence (DNA): TGTGCCACCAGTTCCACAGATGGACACACCGGGGAGCTGTTTTTT. V and J are TRBV24-1 and TRBJ2-2; D remains ambiguous. The V gene lost 6 bases and the J gene lost 3 bases, with 13 bases spanning the gap. The CDR3 loop spans 15 amino acids. The germline CDR1 and CDR2 sequences are KGHDR and SFDVKD.

About this clonotype itself: A much more abundant neighbour one base away suggests this may be a read error. The CDR3 sequence: CSVGAGYTF. The CDR3 DNA sequence: TGCAGCGTTGGTGCAGGCTACACCTTC. The J gene is TRBJ1-2, the V gene TRBV29-1, with D unclear. V shed 4 bases and J shed 8 bases, with 5 bases lying between them. Germline-derived CDR1 and CDR2 are SQVTM and ANQGSEA. The CDR3 runs 9 residues.

This clonotype showed up just a few times. In nucleotides, the CDR3 is TGTGCCAGCAGCCAAGATGGTCCCGCTAGCGTTCAAGAGACCCAGTACTTC. Encoded protein: CASSQDGPASVQETQYF. This chain joins TRBV12-3 or TRBV12-4 and TRBJ2-5; the D gene is possibly TRBD2 (6 bases). V lost 6 bases and J 2 bases, leaving 22 bases between the germline ends. This CDR3 comprises 17 residues.

The V gene is TRBV20-1, the J gene TRBJ2-5; 11 nucleotides line up with TRBD2. V trimming: 6 bases; J trimming: 4 bases; junction bases outside the gene matches: 7. Germline CDR1 reads DFQATT; CDR2 reads SNEGSKA (reference sequence). The CDR3 sequence is 14 residues long. The DNA of the CDR3 is TGCAGTGCCCAAAGCGGACTAGCGGGAGAGACCCAGTACTTC. Amino acid sequence: CSAQSGLAGETQYF.

V usage is TRBV7-9 and J usage is TRBJ2-7, with 8 bases matching TRBD1. This CDR3 has 11 amino acids. V trimming: 5 bases; J trimming: 12 bases; junction bases outside the gene matches: 6. Germline CDR1 reads SEHNR; CDR2 reads FQNEAQ (reference sequence). CDR3 DNA sequence: TGTGCCAGCAGCACCCGGACAGGGCTGTACTTC. The encoded protein is CASSTRTGLYF.

The chain recombines TRBV12-3 or TRBV12-4 with TRBJ1-5; weak D call: TRBD1 (6 bases). V was trimmed by 3 bases and J by 7 bases, leaving 13 bases between them. The CDR3 contains 14 residues. CDR3 region: CASSFYGGGQPQHF. In DNA form, the CDR3 reads TGTGCCAGCAGTTTCTATGGGGGCGGACAGCCCCAGCATTTT.

The chain employs TRBV7-8 and TRBJ1-2, with TRBD1 matching over 9 bases. This CDR3 region has 15 residues. J lost 8 bases, V lost 5 bases, and 12 bases had no gene match. Germline assignment: CDR1 SGHVS and CDR2 FQNEAQ. CDR3 bases: TGTGCCAGCAGCCCCCGCCGACAGGGGGTCCGGGGCTACACCTTC. Its translation: CASSPRRQGVRGYTF.

This clonotype turned up a few times. The chain has TRBV7-9 and TRBJ2-7; the D is unclear. This CDR3 is 16 amino acids long. V shed 5 bases and J shed 2 bases, with 19 bases lying between them. Germline values: CDR1 SEHNR, CDR2 FQNEAQ (reference sequence). CDR3 protein: CASSRYTGNGAYEQYF. DNA of the CDR3: TGTGCCAGCAGCCGATACACTGGGAATGGGGCCTACGAGCAGTACTTC.

V is TRBV15 and J is TRBJ1-5, with a tentative D call TRBD1 (5 bases). This CDR3 contains 16 residues. Per the germline V gene, CDR1 is LNHNV and CDR2 is YYDKDF (reference sequence). V gave up 5 bases and J gave up 4 bases, with 18 bases separating them. The CDR3 region is CATSGARGSWNQPQHF. In DNA form, the CDR3 reads TGTGCCACCAGCGGGGCGCGGGGATCGTGGAATCAGCCCCAGCATTTT.

As regards this clonotype: A much larger clone lies one base from this, so it may be a read error. V usage is TRBV7-9 and J usage is TRBJ1-1, with TRBD1 as a possible D gene (6 bases). The CDR3 has 12 residues. Germline CDR1 reads SEHNR; CDR2 reads FQNEAQ (reference sequence). The CDR3 sequence is CASSRGGTETFF. For the CDR3, the DNA is TGTGCCAGCAGCAGGGGGGGCACTGAAACTTTCTTT. The full variable domain, in which reference TRBV7-9 and TRBJ1-1 provide the parts outside the CDR3, is DTGVSQNPRHKITKRGQNVTFRCDPISEHNRLYWYRQTLGQGPEFLTYFQNEAQLEKSRLLSDRFSAERPKGSFSTLEIQRTEQGDSAMYLCASSRGGTETFFGQGTRLTVV.

This clonotype was seen many times. One base away lies a much larger clone, so this may be a sequencing read error. The chain joins TRBV7-9 to TRBJ1-1; no firm D call. CDR1 is SEHNR and CDR2 is FQNEAQ in the germline V gene (reference sequence). The V and J ends lost 1 base and 1 base respectively, with 4 bases between them. The CDR3 is made up of 13 amino acids. The CDR3 is CASSLDTNTEAFF. The CDR3 bases are TGTGCCAGCAGCTTAGACACGAACACTGAAGCTTTCTTT.

The chain joins TRBV6-5 to TRBJ1-1, with unresolved D. Trimming cost V 7 bases and J 4 bases, with 13 bases left between them. This CDR3 region has 13 residues. Germline V lookup: CDR1 MNHEY, CDR2 SVGAGI. The CDR3 coding sequence is TGTGCCAGCAATTGGAGGGAAGCCACTGAAGCTTTCTTT. Its protein is CASNWREATEAFF.

At least ten counts were recorded for this clonotype. This chain connects TRBV11-2 to TRBJ1-6; D not certain. The CDR3 runs 14 residues. CDR1 and CDR2 (germline): SGHAT, FQNNGV. The V and J ends lost 1 base and 8 bases respectively, with 9 bases between them. The CDR3 DNA follows: TGTGCCAGCAGCTTAGGGGTCTGGGATTCACCCCTCCACTTT. This gives the protein CASSLGVWDSPLHF.

This clonotype appeared a few times. The V gene is TRBV12-3 or TRBV12-4, the J gene TRBJ2-7, with D perhaps matching TRBD2 (6 bases). The CDR3 totals 14 residues. Trimming shortened V by 5 bases and J by 2 bases, and 13 bases separated the two germline ends. The CDR3 DNA follows: TGTGCCAGCAGTCCCTCGGGACTTCCCTACGAGCAGTACTTC. Translation: CASSPSGLPYEQYF.